Below, 13 T cell receptor beta chains from the same sample are listed, as sequenced in a study of blood T cell repertoires in COVID-19. TCRdb keeps only in-frame clones here, not all; method: immunoSEQ multiplex PCR. The table shows about 53,000 clones, with just under 90% occurring only once. The sequencing sample was made of peripheral blood. All receptors derive from a man in his fifties with acute or convalescent COVID-19.

This clone was seen more than once but under ten times. The chain links TRBV30 to TRBJ1-5, with 10 bases matching TRBD1. The CDR3 is made up of 20 amino acids. The trim removed 4 bases at V and 0 bases at J, leaving 18 bases unmatched. Per the germline V gene, CDR1 is GTSNPN and CDR2 is SVGIG (reference sequence). The CDR3 DNA is TGTGCCTGGACCAGCCTGACGGGACAGGGGCTCTTAAATAGCAATCAGCCCCAGCATTTT. Encoded protein: CAWTSLTGQGLLNSNQPQHF.

This chain links TRBV27 with TRBJ2-5; perhaps TRBD2 as D (5 bases). Trimming pared 5 bases from V and 5 bases from J, leaving 18 bases between. The germline V gene encodes CDR1 MNHEY and CDR2 SMNVEV (reference sequence). This CDR3 comprises 15 residues. The DNA of the CDR3 is TGTGCCAGCAGTCCCGGACTTTCCAGAGAGGAGACCCAGTACTTC. Translated: CASSPGLSREETQYF.

This chain uses TRBV7-3 with TRBJ2-7, with 9 bases matching TRBD1. Germline V gene data show CDR1 as SGHTA and CDR2 as FQGTGA. The trim removed 0 bases at V and 5 bases at J, leaving 5 bases unmatched. The CDR3 extends over 15 amino acids. CDR3 nucleotides: TGTGCCAGCAGCTTAACGGGGACAGGGTGGCACGAGCAGTACTTC. Encoded protein: CASSLTGTGWHEQYF.

The J gene is TRBJ1-5, the V gene TRBV28, with TRBD1 as a possible D gene (5 bases). Looked up from germline, CDR1 is MDHEN and CDR2 is SYDVKM. This CDR3 comprises 15 residues. Trimming shortened V by 5 bases and J by 5 bases, and 16 bases separated the two germline ends. In nucleotides, the CDR3 is TGTGCCAGCAGTCTGGGGGGAAGGGGTGATCAGCCCCAGCATTTT. Translating it yields CASSLGGRGDQPQHF. Combining the CDR3 with reference TRBV28 and TRBJ1-5 gives the whole variable domain DVKVTQSSRYLVKRTGEKVFLECVQDMDHENMFWYRQDPGLGLRLIYFSYDVKMKEKGDIPEGYSVSREKKERFSLILESASTNQTSMYLCASSLGGRGDQPQHFGDGTRLSIL.

This chain links TRBV27 with TRBJ1-2; a possible D gene is TRBD1 (5 bases). CDR3 length: 12 residues. Trimming pared 5 bases from V and 4 bases from J, leaving 8 bases between. Germline-derived CDR1 and CDR2 are MNHEY and SMNVEV (reference sequence). CDR3 loop: CASSRGPYGYTF. The CDR3 region has the DNA TGTGCCAGCAGTAGGGGCCCCTATGGCTACACCTTC.

The rearrangement joins TRBV5-4 to TRBJ1-6, with a tentative D call TRBD1 (5 bases). The CDR3 is made up of 17 amino acids. V was pared by 3 bases and J by 8 bases, with 21 bases between. Per the germline V gene, CDR1 is SGHNT and CDR2 is YYREEE (reference sequence). CDR3 amino acids: CASSWGSTAGGDSPLHF. As DNA, the CDR3 is TGTGCCAGCAGCTGGGGTTCGACAGCGGGAGGTGATTCACCCCTCCACTTT.

In its sample, this clone was seen a few times. The rearrangement joins TRBV11-2 to TRBJ2-7; D unresolved. CDR3 length: 12 amino acids. Germline assignment: CDR1 SGHAT and CDR2 FQNNGV. V lost 3 bases to trimming and J lost 3 bases, with 6 bases between them. The DNA for the CDR3 is TGTGCCAGCAGCTTTCGACACTACGAGCAGTACTTC. Amino acid sequence: CASSFRHYEQYF. The full variable domain, in which reference TRBV11-2 and TRBJ2-7 provide the parts outside the CDR3, is EAGVAQSPRYKIIEKRQSVAFWCNPISGHATLYWYQQILGQGPKLLIQFQNNGVVDDSQLPKDRFSAERLKGVDSTLKIQPAKLEDSAVYLCASSFRHYEQYFGPGTRLTVT.

This clone occurred once. V and J are TRBV19 and TRBJ2-1; D ambiguous. This CDR3 spans 15 amino acids. CDR1 and CDR2 (germline): LNHDA, SQIVND (reference sequence). V lost 6 bases to trimming and J lost 2 bases, with 14 bases between them. The CDR3 nucleotides read TGTGCCAGTAGCCGCGGTGGAGTAGCCTACAATGAGCAGTTCTTC. Protein product: CASSRGGVAYNEQFF.

V gene TRBV29-1 combines with J gene TRBJ2-3, with TRBD2 matching 7 bases. The CDR3 totals 13 residues. Losses at the gene ends were 6 bases for V and 2 bases for J; bases not matched to a gene: 5. Germline loops: CDR1 SQVTM, CDR2 ANQGSEA. CDR3 protein: CSVVGGFTDTQYF. Here the CDR3 DNA reads TGCAGCGTCGTGGGAGGGTTCACAGATACGCAGTATTTT.

The CDR3 here is CASTKQGGTGELFF. CDR3 sequence (DNA): TGTGCCAGTACCAAACAGGGGGGGACCGGGGAGCTGTTTTTT. The V gene is TRBV19, the J gene TRBJ2-2, with D possibly being TRBD1 (8 bases). Germline lookup yields CDR1 LNHDA and CDR2 SQIVND (reference sequence). V lost 7 bases and J 5 bases, leaving 14 bases between the germline ends. There are 14 residues in the CDR3.

This chain links TRBV5-1 with TRBJ2-3; D possibly corresponds to TRBD1 (6 bases). V was shortened by 0 bases and J by 0 bases, with 11 bases between the two germline ends. Germline values: CDR1 SGHRS, CDR2 YFSETQ. This CDR3 has 16 amino acids. The CDR3 bases are TGCGCCAGCAGCTTGGCGGACAGCTCTAGCACAGATACGCAGTATTTT. This gives the protein CASSLADSSSTDTQYF.

V and J are TRBV27 and TRBJ2-2; 12 bases match TRBD2. This CDR3 has 18 residues. The germline V gene has CDR1 MNHEY and CDR2 SMNVEV (reference sequence). V was pared by 3 bases and J by 4 bases, with 9 bases of the junction left unmatched. The CDR3: CASSFRTSGVRVTGELFF. The CDR3 DNA is TGTGCCAGCAGTTTCCGGACTAGCGGGGTTCGGGTCACCGGGGAGCTGTTTTTT.

This chain connects TRBV19 to TRBJ1-2; TRBD1 agrees at 8 bases. Germline CDR1 is LNHDA and CDR2 is SQIVND (reference sequence). The CDR3 length is 15 residues. The ends lost 5 bases at V and 8 bases at J; junction bases unmatched: 13. CDR3 sequence (DNA): TGTGCCAGTAGTCAGCCGGTTGAGACAGGGGCCGGCTACACCTTC. This gives the protein CASSQPVETGAGYTF.